Shown below are 11 T cell receptor beta chains from a single sample sequenced in a study of CD8+ T cells in alopecia areata. RNA was isolated and reverse transcribed to cDNA, the sequencing template. Repertoires were generated with immunoSEQ multiplex PCR, while TCRdb's copy carries only in-frame clones and drops some. Seen here are over 150,000 clones, nearly 60% observed once, and the top ten hold under 7%. Treatment meaning: oral pan-JAK inhibitor, 5-10 mg twice daily. Sequencing was performed on CD4+ T cells sorted from blood, taken at week 24, from a patient treated with tofacitinib. Receptor source: a human donor with alopecia areata.

The chain carries TRBV5-1 and TRBJ2-1; the match to TRBD2 covers 8 bases. Germline V gene data show CDR1 as SGHRS and CDR2 as YFSETQ. Trimming removed 2 bases from V and 6 bases from J; junction bases left unmatched: 7. The CDR3 covers 15 residues. Here the CDR3 DNA reads TGCGCCAGCAGCTTCGACGGGGGGGCCATCAATGAGCAGTTCTTC. Protein: CASSFDGGAINEQFF.

The chain couples TRBV29-1 to TRBJ1-1, with 7 nucleotides matching TRBD1. Trimming took 5 bases from V and 4 from J; bases not matched to a gene: 31. This CDR3 spans 21 amino acids. Germline assignment: CDR1 SQVTM and CDR2 ANQGSEA. The CDR3 nucleotides are TGCAGCGTTTACGGACAGGTCCTTGTCCCAGAGCGTCCTGACGGCGCCACTGAAGCTTTCTTT. Protein sequence: CSVYGQVLVPERPDGATEAFF.

The V gene is TRBV2, the J gene TRBJ2-3; the D gene could be TRBD1 or TRBD2 (6 bases each). Trimming left V 3 bases short and J 5 bases short, with 12 bases between. This CDR3 is 14 amino acids long. The germline V gene has CDR1 SNHLY and CDR2 FYNNEI. CDR3 residues: CASSENGGQDTQYF. The CDR3, as DNA: TGTGCCAGCAGTGAGAATGGGGGGCAAGATACGCAGTATTTT.

This chain links TRBV5-6 with TRBJ2-5; D ambiguous. The germline V and J ends were trimmed by 4 bases and 5 bases, with 9 bases remaining between them. This CDR3 is built from 12 residues. CDR1 is SGHDT and CDR2 is YYEEEE in the germline V gene. The CDR3 coding sequence is TGTGCCAGCAGCATCACGAAGGAGACCCAGTACTTC. Its protein product is CASSITKETQYF.

The V call is TRBV19, the J call TRBJ1-5; weak D call: TRBD1 (6 bases). The CDR3 is made up of 16 amino acids. V lost 6 bases, J lost 5 bases, and 20 bases lay in between. From germline, CDR1 is LNHDA and CDR2 SQIVND (reference sequence). DNA of the CDR3: TGTGCCAGTAGCCCTGGTACAGGGAAAGTTGATCAGCCCCAGCATTTT. Its protein is CASSPGTGKVDQPQHF. Together with reference TRBV19 and TRBJ1-5, the CDR3 gives the full variable domain: DGGITQSPKYLFRKEGQNVTLSCEQNLNHDAMYWYRQDPGQGLRLIYYSQIVNDFQKGDIAEGYSVSREKKESFPLTVTSAQKNPTAFYLCASSPGTGKVDQPQHFGDGTRLSIL.

This clone was counted a few times. The chain employs TRBV5-4 and TRBJ2-3; 7 nucleotides match TRBD1. The CDR3 runs 14 residues. The V gene end was trimmed by 5 bases and the J gene end by 5 bases; junction bases not matched to a gene: 8. The germline CDR1 and CDR2 sequences are SGHNT and YYREEE (reference sequence). CDR3 bases: TGTGCCAGCAGGTCCCAAACAGGGGAAGATACGCAGTATTTT. Translation: CASRSQTGEDTQYF.

The V and J genes are TRBV5-1 and TRBJ2-5, with D possibly being TRBD1 (5 bases). V lost 0 bases and J 1 base, leaving 10 bases between the germline ends. Germline CDR1 is SGHRS and CDR2 is YFSETQ. This CDR3 has 15 residues. The CDR3 is CASSLVTGTQETQYF. CDR3 in DNA: TGCGCCAGCAGCTTGGTTACAGGAACCCAAGAGACCCAGTACTTC.

The V and J genes are TRBV29-1 and TRBJ1-5; D is uncertain. CDR1 is SQVTM and CDR2 is ANQGSEA in the germline V gene. V was clipped by 6 bases and J by 5 bases, with 14 bases between them. The CDR3 extends over 13 amino acids. For the CDR3, the DNA is TGCAGCGTCGCCGCTGGGGTGGATCAGCCCCAGCATTTT. Protein: CSVAAGVDQPQHF.

This chain links TRBV20-1 with TRBJ1-3, with D uncertain. The CDR3 runs 11 residues. V lost 6 bases and J 4 bases, leaving 7 bases between the germline ends. The germline CDR1 and CDR2 sequences are DFQATT and SNEGSKA (reference sequence). The CDR3 DNA reads TGCAGTGCCCCCCTAGGAAACACCATATATTTT. Protein sequence: CSAPLGNTIYF.

This chain joins TRBV9 and TRBJ2-5; D is possibly TRBD1 or TRBD2 (5 bases each). Germline V gives CDR1 SGDLS, CDR2 YYNGEE. V lost 2 bases to trimming and J lost 5 bases, with 13 bases between them. This CDR3 is built from 14 residues. As DNA, the CDR3 is TGTGCCAGCAGCGTGCGCCAGAGGGGTGAGACCCAGTACTTC. Its translation is CASSVRQRGETQYF.

This clone was seen a handful of times. V gene TRBV2 combines with J gene TRBJ1-1, with 12 bases that match TRBD1. The trim removed 6 bases at V and 5 bases at J, leaving 4 bases unmatched. Germline values: CDR1 SNHLY, CDR2 FYNNEI. CDR3 size: 14 residues. The chain's CDR3 is CASRGDRGRTEAFF. The CDR3 nucleotides read TGTGCCAGCAGAGGGGACAGGGGGCGGACTGAAGCTTTCTTT.